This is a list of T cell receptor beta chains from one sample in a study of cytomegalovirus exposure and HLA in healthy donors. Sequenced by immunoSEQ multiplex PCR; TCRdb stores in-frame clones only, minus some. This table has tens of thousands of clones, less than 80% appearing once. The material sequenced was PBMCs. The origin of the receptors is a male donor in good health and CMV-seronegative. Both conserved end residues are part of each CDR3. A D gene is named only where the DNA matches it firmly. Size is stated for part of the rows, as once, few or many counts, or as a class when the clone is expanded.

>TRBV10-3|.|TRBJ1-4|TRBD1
CAISGVDRGAEKLFF
TGTGCCATCAGTGGAGTTGACAGGGGGGCTGAAAAACTGTTTTTT
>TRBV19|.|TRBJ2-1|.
CASSIKGQRSYNEQFF
TGTGCCAGTAGCATTAAAGGACAGCGCTCCTACAATGAGCAGTTCTTC
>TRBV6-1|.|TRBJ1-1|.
CASSLGVEAFF
TGTGCCAGCAGTTTAGGGGTTGAAGCTTTCTTT
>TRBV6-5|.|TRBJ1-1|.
CASGYTEAFF
TGTGCCAGCGGCTACACTGAAGCTTTCTTT
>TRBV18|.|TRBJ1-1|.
CASSPDQGNTEAFF
TGTGCCAGCTCACCCGATCAGGGGAACACTGAAGCTTTCTTT
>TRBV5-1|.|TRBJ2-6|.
CASSLRQGSGANVLTF
TGCGCCAGCAGCTTGAGGCAGGGATCTGGGGCCAACGTCCTGACTTTC
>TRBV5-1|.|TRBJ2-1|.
CASSWRASDNEQFF
TGCGCCAGCAGCTGGAGGGCTAGTGACAATGAGCAGTTCTTC
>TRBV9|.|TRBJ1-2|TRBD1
CASSTPGQAYNYGYTF
TGTGCCAGCAGCACCCCGGGACAGGCCTATAACTATGGCTACACCTTC
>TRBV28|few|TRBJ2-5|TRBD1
CASRTGGAETQYF
TGTGCCAGCAGGACAGGGGGCGCAGAGACCCAGTACTTC
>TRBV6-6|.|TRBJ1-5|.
CASKGGAGNQPQHF
TGTGCCAGCAAAGGAGGAGCAGGCAATCAGCCCCAGCATTTT
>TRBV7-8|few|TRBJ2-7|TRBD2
CASSHRGGLISEQYF
TGTGCCAGCAGCCACCGGGGAGGGTTGATCAGCGAGCAGTACTTC
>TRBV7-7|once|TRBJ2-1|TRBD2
CASSLEAGWEQFF
TGTGCCAGCAGCTTAGAAGCGGGATGGGAACAGTTCTTC
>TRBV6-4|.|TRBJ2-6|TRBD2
CASSDSAGSGANVLTF
TGTGCCAGCAGTGACTCAGCGGGGTCTGGGGCCAACGTCCTGACTTTC
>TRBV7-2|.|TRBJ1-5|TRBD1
CASSLDRGGYQPQHF
TGTGCCAGCAGCTTGGACAGGGGAGGATATCAGCCCCAGCATTTT
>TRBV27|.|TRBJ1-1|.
CASARNTEAFF
TGTGCCAGCGCCAGGAACACTGAAGCTTTCTTT
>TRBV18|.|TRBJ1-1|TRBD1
CASSSTGVTEAFF
TGTGCCAGCTCATCGACAGGGGTAACTGAAGCTTTCTTT